These 30 T cell receptor beta chains were sequenced from one sample in a study of read filtering for tumor transcriptome and immune sequencing. From approximately 400 ng of RNA, a library with molecular barcoded alpha/delta and beta/gamma adaptors was made. Via MiXCR, TCRdb re-called the reads, giving one row per CDR3 protein. Of about 38,000 distinct CDR3 sequences in the sample, around 15% were seen once. Material for sequencing was a population of CD138-negative cells sorted from bone marrow. All receptors derive from a donor at least 40 years old with multiple myeloma.

The chain carries TRBV20-1 and TRBJ2-1; TRBD1 matches 8 bases. The CDR3 is 12 residues long. V lost 7 bases, J lost 6 bases, and 5 bases stayed unmatched. Per the germline V gene, CDR1 is DFQATT and CDR2 is SNEGSKA (reference sequence). CDR3 sequence reads: CSETQGGNEQFF. DNA for the CDR3: TGCAGTGAGACACAGGGGGGCAATGAGCAGTTCTTC.

This clonotype was detected many times. The genes are TRBV20-1 and TRBJ2-7; 7 bases line up with TRBD2. Germline V gene sequence: CDR1 DFQATT, CDR2 SNEGSKA (reference sequence). This CDR3 contains 17 residues. After removal of 0 bases from V and 7 bases from J, the junction contained 18 bases not matched to a gene. The CDR3 sequence: CSARDSFSSGKLREQYF. CDR3 nucleotides: TGCAGTGCTAGAGACTCCTTCTCCAGCGGGAAATTACGGGAGCAGTACTTC.

At least ten counts were recorded for this clonotype. V is TRBV6-5 and J is TRBJ1-1; D uncertain. V was pared by 6 bases and J by 3 bases, with 8 bases between. Germline V lookup: CDR1 MNHEY, CDR2 SVGAGI. The CDR3 runs to 12 residues. CDR3: CASREGYTEAFF. CDR3 coding DNA: TGTGCCAGCAGGGAGGGTTACACTGAAGCTTTCTTT.

This chain joins TRBV28 and TRBJ2-1; D is undetermined. The CDR3 contains 11 residues. Trimming took off 10 bases at V and 6 bases at J, with 10 bases between the two ends. Per germline, CDR1 MDHEN and CDR2 SYDVKM. CDR3 nucleotides: TGTGCCATCCGCTTGGCCAATGAGCAGTTCTTC. Its protein product is CAIRLANEQFF.

In its sample, this clonotype was seen many times. The CDR3 nucleotides read TGCAGTGCTAGAGATCAGAACCGTGGAAACACCATATATTTT. Encoded protein: CSARDQNRGNTIYF. This sequence joins TRBV20-1 and TRBJ1-3; D unresolved. The V end lost 0 bases, the J end lost 3 bases, and 9 bases lay between the germline ends. The CDR3 runs 14 residues. Germline-derived CDR1 and CDR2 are DFQATT and SNEGSKA (reference sequence).

This clonotype was recorded many times. The chain uses TRBV29-1 and TRBJ2-1; 9 nucleotides line up with TRBD1. Germline lookup yields CDR1 SQVTM and CDR2 ANQGSEA. The CDR3 covers 15 residues. Losses at the gene ends were 4 bases for V and 7 bases for J; bases not matched to a gene: 11. CDR3 nucleotide sequence: TGCAGCGTTGTGCTGTGGACAGGGGAAGGTAATGAGCAGTTCTTC. Its translation is CSVVLWTGEGNEQFF.

This chain connects TRBV7-2 to TRBJ2-7, with D possibly TRBD1 on 5 matching bases. Germline V gene sequence: CDR1 SGHTA, CDR2 FQGNSA. V shed 0 bases and J shed 4 bases, with 16 bases lying between them. The CDR3 totals 16 residues. The CDR3 DNA follows: TGTGCCAGCAGCTTAGCGCGCCAGGGTGCACAGTACGAGCAGTACTTC. Its protein is CASSLARQGAQYEQYF.

This clonotype has ten or more counts. The J gene is TRBJ2-2, the V gene TRBV5-6, with 14 positions matching TRBD2. The CDR3 has 18 amino acids. CDR1 is SGHDT and CDR2 is YYEEEE in the germline V gene. V lost 4 bases, J lost 0 bases, and 5 bases stayed unmatched. The CDR3 region is CASSPRTSGRPNTGELFF. In DNA, the CDR3 is TGTGCCAGCAGCCCGCGGACTAGCGGGAGGCCGAACACCGGGGAGCTGTTTTTT.

In this sample, this clonotype turned up many times. V is TRBV27 and J is TRBJ2-7; 12 bases agree with TRBD2. Germline CDR1 is MNHEY and CDR2 is SMNVEV (reference sequence). This CDR3 contains 16 residues. V shed 0 bases and J 3 bases; nucleotides not matched to a gene: 3. The CDR3 is CASSLSRLAGVYEQYF. CDR3 coding DNA: TGTGCCAGCAGTTTATCGCGACTAGCGGGGGTCTACGAGCAGTACTTC.

For this clonotype: A much larger clone lies a single base off, so this may be a read error. The chain joins TRBV12-3 or TRBV12-4 to TRBJ1-5, with D tentatively TRBD1 (6 bases). The CDR3 has 16 amino acids. Trimming took off 6 bases at V and 6 bases at J, with 21 bases between the two ends. In DNA form, the CDR3 reads TGTGCCAGCAGCCCCGGGCAGGGGCGCTCGAGTCAGCCCCAGCATTTT. This translates into CASSPGQGRSSQPQHF.

Many counts were recorded for this clonotype. J is TRBJ2-7 and V is TRBV7-2; TRBD1 aligns across 10 bases. Germline lookup yields CDR1 SGHTA and CDR2 FQGNSA. The ends lost 7 bases at V and 3 bases at J; junction bases unmatched: 6. This CDR3 contains 14 residues. The CDR3 DNA reads as TGTGCCAGCACTAGACAGGGGGCCTACTACGAGCAGTACTTC. This translates into CASTRQGAYYEQYF.

V gene TRBV6-6 combines with J gene TRBJ2-4, with D maybe TRBD2 (5 bases). CDR1 and CDR2 (germline): MNHNY, SVGAGI (reference sequence). The V and J ends lost 5 bases and 5 bases respectively, with 19 bases between them. The CDR3 runs 16 residues. CDR3 residues: CASSLREAVGENIQYF. The CDR3 nucleotides read TGTGCCAGCAGTCTCAGAGAGGCCGTCGGGGAAAACATTCAGTACTTC.

This sequence joins TRBV6-2 or TRBV6-3 and TRBJ2-1; TRBD2 matches at 12 bases. Germline CDR1 reads MNHEY; CDR2 reads SVGEGT. This CDR3 is 16 amino acids long. V dropped 5 bases and J dropped 7; count of bases not matched to a gene: 9. In DNA, the CDR3 is TGTGCCAGCAGTCCATTGACTAGCGGGAGCTGGAATGAGCAGTTCTTC. It translates to CASSPLTSGSWNEQFF.

This clonotype showed up many times. The gene calls are TRBV6-6 and TRBJ1-5, with 7 bases that match TRBD1. Per the germline V gene, CDR1 is MNHNY and CDR2 is SVGAGI (reference sequence). CDR3 length: 16 amino acids. Trimming cost V 2 bases and J 4 bases; bases outside gene matches: 8. Here the CDR3 DNA reads TGTGCCAGCAGTTACGCCTCGGACAGGTTGAATCAGCCCCAGCATTTT. It codes for CASSYASDRLNQPQHF.

As to this clonotype: A single base separates this from a much larger clone, so it may be a read error. The chain is built from TRBV27 and TRBJ2-7, with D perhaps TRBD2 (5 bases). Germline assignment: CDR1 MNHEY and CDR2 SMNVEV (reference sequence). The CDR3 length is 15 residues. V lost 4 bases to trimming and J lost 3 bases, with 16 bases between them. The CDR3 loop is CASSSAEGPIYEQYF. The CDR3 nucleotides read TGTGCCAGCAGTTCAGCGGAAGGGCCCATCTACGAGCAGTACTTC.

V gene TRBV12-3 or TRBV12-4 combines with J gene TRBJ2-4; weak D call: TRBD2 (5 bases). The length of the CDR3 is 14 residues. The ends were cut back, 7 bases at V and 7 bases at J, with 17 bases in the middle. This chain's CDR3 is CASTSGSRENIQYF. The CDR3, as DNA: TGTGCCAGCACCTCGGGATCTAGGGAGAACATTCAGTACTTC.

There are many counts of this clonotype. The chain links TRBV7-2 to TRBJ2-1; TRBD1 might be the D (6 bases). The CDR3 has 15 residues. Germline-derived CDR1 and CDR2 are SGHTA and FQGNSA. The V end was cut by 4 bases, the J end by 3 bases, with 13 bases between. CDR3 nucleotides: TGTGCCAGCAGCTCGGGCTGGACAGACTACAATGAGCAGTTCTTC. This codes for CASSSGWTDYNEQFF.

Many counts were recorded for this clonotype. The chain recombines TRBV18 with TRBJ2-1; 13 nucleotides line up with TRBD2. Germline V gene data show CDR1 as KGHSH and CDR2 as LQKENI. The CDR3 sequence is 16 residues long. V shed 8 bases, J shed 4 bases, and the junction held 8 bases outside the gene matches. CDR3 loop: CASHGTSGTTYNEQFF. DNA of the CDR3: TGTGCCAGCCACGGGACTAGCGGGACCACTTACAATGAGCAGTTCTTC.

Many counts were recorded for this clonotype. Here the CDR3 reads CARLSSGVPYEQYF. The DNA of the CDR3 is TGTGCCAGGTTGTCTTCAGGGGTACCCTACGAGCAGTACTTC. The chain couples TRBV19 to TRBJ2-7, with D possibly TRBD1 on 6 matching bases. Germline V lookup: CDR1 LNHDA, CDR2 SQIVND (reference sequence). The CDR3 runs 14 residues. V lost 9 bases to trimming and J lost 2 bases, with 17 bases between them. Combining the CDR3 with reference TRBV19 and TRBJ2-7 gives the whole variable domain DGGITQSPKYLFRKEGQNVTLSCEQNLNHDAMYWYRQDPGQGLRLIYYSQIVNDFQKGDIAEGYSVSREKKESFPLTVTSAQKNPTAFYLCARLSSGVPYEQYFGPGTRLTVT.

This clonotype occurred many times. In nucleotides, the CDR3 is TGCAGTGCTAGCCGGACGGGGACCGGGGAGCTGTTTTTT. Translated, it gives CSASRTGTGELFF. The chain uses TRBV20-1 and TRBJ2-2, with D possibly matching TRBD2 (5 bases). The CDR3 length is 13 residues. V lost 3 bases and J lost 5, with 10 bases in between. Germline V gene lookup returns CDR1 DFQATT and CDR2 SNEGSKA (reference sequence).

Ten or more counts support this clonotype. V gene TRBV27 combines with J gene TRBJ2-1, with 8 bases lining up with TRBD2. Germline CDR1 and CDR2: MNHEY and SMNVEV (reference sequence). V shed 6 bases, J shed 8 bases, and the junction held 9 bases outside the gene matches. The CDR3 length is 14 residues. Here the CDR3 DNA reads TGTGCCAGCAGGAGAACGGGAGGGCCGGATGAGCAGTTCTTC. Translating gives CASRRTGGPDEQFF.

Notes on this clonotype: A read error may explain this, as a much larger clone is one base away. This chain uses TRBV19 with TRBJ2-1, with 13 bases aligning to TRBD2. Unmatched junction bases numbered 7, after V lost 5 bases and J lost 9 bases. The CDR3 runs to 15 residues. Germline CDR1 is LNHDA and CDR2 is SQIVND (reference sequence). The CDR3 spells CASSVGLAGEGEQFF. CDR3 DNA sequence: TGTGCCAGTAGTGTCGGACTAGCGGGAGAGGGTGAGCAGTTCTTC.

There are many counts of this clonotype. This chain links TRBV5-6 with TRBJ2-1; 7 bases fit TRBD1. CDR3 size: 14 residues. Germline V gene sequence: CDR1 SGHDT, CDR2 YYEEEE. With 0 bases clipped from V and 4 bases from J, the junction kept 1 base outside the gene matches. The CDR3, as DNA: TGTGCCAGCAGCTTGGCCAGGGGGTACAATGAGCAGTTCTTC. It specifies CASSLARGYNEQFF.

This clonotype was counted many times. This chain uses TRBV5-4 with TRBJ2-7, with 9 bases aligning to TRBD1. The CDR3 spans 14 residues. Trimming at V came to 10 bases and at J to 1 base, leaving 9 bases not matched to a gene. Germline V CDR1 and CDR2: SGHNT, YYREEE (reference sequence). The CDR3 sequence is CAFSRQGGSYEQYF. In DNA, the CDR3 is TGTGCCTTCAGTCGACAGGGGGGGTCCTACGAGCAGTACTTC.

This clonotype was seen ten or more times. The chain combines TRBV18 with TRBJ2-1, with 12 positions matching TRBD1. V lost 8 bases, J lost 4 bases, and 3 bases stayed unmatched. Germline values: CDR1 KGHSH, CDR2 LQKENI. CDR3 length: 14 amino acids. In nucleotides, the CDR3 is TGTGCCAGCCAGGGACAGGGGGCTTACAATGAGCAGTTCTTC. It is translated as CASQGQGAYNEQFF. Supplemented by reference TRBV18 and TRBJ2-1, the full variable domain reads NAGVMQNPRHLVRRRGQEARLRCSPMKGHSHVYWYRQLPEEGLKFMVYLQKENIIDESGMPKERFSAEFPKEGPSILRIQQVVRGDSAAYFCASQGQGAYNEQFFGPGTRLTVL.

This clonotype showed up many times. The chain recombines TRBV6-2 or TRBV6-3 with TRBJ2-3; D is unresolved. The CDR3 extends over 14 amino acids. With 5 bases removed from V and 5 bases from J, the gap between germline ends came to 14 bases. The germline gives CDR1 MNHEY, CDR2 SVGEGT. CDR3 residues: CASSGVGSRDTQYF. In DNA, the CDR3 is TGTGCCAGCAGTGGAGTAGGATCCAGAGATACGCAGTATTTT.

This clonotype was seen a handful of times. A clone one base away is much larger, so this may be a read error. V and J are TRBV6-5 and TRBJ1-5; D is undetermined. This CDR3 is built from 14 residues. Trimming removed 4 bases at V and 9 bases at J, with 16 bases between. CDR1 is MNHEY and CDR2 is SVGAGI in the germline V gene. The CDR3 protein is CASSCLRTGLPQHF. In DNA form, the CDR3 reads TGTGCCAGCAGTTGCCTAAGAACCGGTTTGCCCCAGCATTTT.

The gene calls are TRBV5-1 and TRBJ2-6; TRBD1 matches at 9 bases. The V and J ends lost 0 bases and 0 bases, in that order; junction bases with no gene match: 7. CDR1 is SGHRS and CDR2 is YFSETQ in the germline V gene. CDR3 size: 19 residues. CDR3 in amino acids: CASSLAMGQGNSGANVLTF. The CDR3 nucleotides read TGCGCCAGCAGCTTGGCGATGGGACAGGGTAACTCTGGGGCCAACGTCCTGACTTTC.

This clonotype has a count of ten or more. This chain uses TRBV27 with TRBJ1-6; 9 bases map to TRBD1. The CDR3 is 15 amino acids. V gave up 4 bases and J gave up 4 bases; unmatched junction bases: 2. CDR1 is MNHEY, CDR2 SMNVEV, per germline (reference sequence). CDR3 in amino acids: CASSSDRGYNSPLHF. The DNA for the CDR3 is TGTGCCAGCAGTTCGGACAGGGGTTATAATTCACCCCTCCACTTT.

Many counts were recorded for this clonotype. The chain is built from TRBV2 and TRBJ2-3, with D perhaps TRBD2 (6 bases). Trimming took 6 bases from V and 0 from J, leaving 19 bases between them. Germline V gene lookup returns CDR1 SNHLY and CDR2 FYNNEI. The CDR3 runs 17 residues. CDR3 sequence reads: CASRALRWRDSTDTQYF. The CDR3 region has the DNA TGTGCCAGCAGGGCCTTGAGGTGGCGGGACAGCACAGATACGCAGTATTTT.